The 20 T cell receptor beta chains below all came from one sample that was sequenced in a study of human T cells and chemical hapten exposure. MiXCR was run by TCRdb on the RACE reads, yielding one entry per CDR3 protein. The sample has roughly 90,000 distinct CDR3 sequences; around 9.6% are singletons. Noted time point: pre-sensitization, week 0. The treatment was: therapeutic diphenylcyclopropenone sensitization with weekly scalp DPC. Sequencing was performed on whole blood, taken in connection with sensitization to the hapten diphenylcyclopropenone (DPC). All receptors derive from a woman aged 40 to 50 with alopecia areata. Some clones in this sample may be carry-over from other donors' samples.

This clonotype was detected only a few times. The CDR3 nucleotides are TGTGCCAGCAGCTTCACAAAGAACAATTCACCCCTCCACTTT. Its translation: CASSFTKNNSPLHF. V is TRBV5-4 and J is TRBJ1-6; D is unclear. Germline CDR1 reads SGHNT; CDR2 reads YYREEE (reference sequence). Trimming took off 2 bases at V and 7 bases at J, with 10 bases between the two ends. The CDR3 has 14 residues.

Ten or more counts support this clonotype. V gene TRBV29-1 combines with J gene TRBJ2-1, with a tentative D call TRBD2 (6 bases). CDR3 length: 15 residues. The ends were cut back, 6 bases at V and 9 bases at J, with 24 bases in the middle. Germline V lookup: CDR1 SQVTM, CDR2 ANQGSEA. The CDR3 here is CSVARVAGSQREQFF. CDR3 bases: TGCAGCGTCGCGAGGGTAGCCGGGAGTCAACGTGAGCAGTTCTTC.

This clonotype was counted ten times or more. The chain recombines TRBV27 with TRBJ1-1; TRBD1 is a possible D gene (6 bases). V lost 0 bases and J 0 bases, leaving 20 bases between the germline ends. CDR1 and CDR2 from the germline V gene are MNHEY and SMNVEV (reference sequence). The CDR3 is 19 residues long. CDR3 DNA: TGTGCCAGCAGTTTATCGAGACAGGCGATGTCGGTCATGAACACTGAAGCTTTCTTT. The encoded protein is CASSLSRQAMSVMNTEAFF.

This rearrangement joins TRBV7-2 to TRBJ2-7; 7 bases map to TRBD2. The CDR3 totals 14 residues. Germline CDR1 is SGHTA and CDR2 is FQGNSA. After removal of 1 base from V and 3 bases from J, the junction contained 3 bases not matched to a gene. This chain's CDR3 is CASSLGEGFYEQYF. The CDR3 nucleotides read TGTGCCAGCAGCTTAGGGGAGGGTTTCTACGAGCAGTACTTC.

This clonotype was picked up a small number of times. V is TRBV5-6 and J is TRBJ2-5; D is unresolved. V lost 2 bases and J 2 bases, leaving 10 bases between the germline ends. Germline V gives CDR1 SGHDT, CDR2 YYEEEE. The CDR3 has 14 amino acids. CDR3 protein: CASSFDLGQETQYF. In DNA, the CDR3 is TGTGCCAGCAGCTTTGACCTGGGGCAAGAGACCCAGTACTTC. The full variable domain, in which reference TRBV5-6 and TRBJ2-5 provide the parts outside the CDR3, is DAGVTQSPTHLIKTRGQQVTLRCSPKSGHDTVSWYQQALGQGPQFIFQYYEEEERQRGNFPDRFSGHQFPNYSSELNVNALLLGDSALYLCASSFDLGQETQYFGPGTRLLVL.

V is TRBV6-2 or TRBV6-3 and J is TRBJ1-1; D is unresolved. Germline V gives CDR1 MNHEY, CDR2 SVGEGT. This CDR3 has 12 amino acids. V was cut by 6 bases and J by 5 bases, with 10 bases left in between. The CDR3 spells CASRTQRTEAFF. In DNA form, the CDR3 reads TGTGCCAGCAGGACACAAAGAACTGAAGCTTTCTTT.

The rearrangement uses TRBV18 and TRBJ1-1, with D uncertain. CDR1 is KGHSH and CDR2 is LQKENI in the germline V gene. V was trimmed by 0 bases and J by 4 bases, leaving 6 bases between them. There are 13 residues in the CDR3. The CDR3 DNA reads TGTGCCAGCTCACCACCGATGATCACTGAAGCTTTCTTT. Its protein is CASSPPMITEAFF.

This clonotype was recorded many times. The chain couples TRBV12-3 or TRBV12-4 to TRBJ2-2; no firm D call. The CDR3 has 13 amino acids. Trimming pared 2 bases from V and 1 base from J, leaving 2 bases between. CDR3 residues: CASSLRNTGELFF. DNA of the CDR3: TGTGCCAGCAGTTTAAGGAACACCGGGGAGCTGTTTTTT.

This clonotype was seen many times. The chain joins TRBV23-1 to TRBJ1-5, with D possibly being TRBD1 (6 bases). TRBV23-1 counts as an open reading frame of uncertain function. V gave up 2 bases and J gave up 0 bases, with 14 bases separating them. This CDR3 region has 17 residues. DNA of the CDR3: TGCGCCAGCAGTCAAGTCGGGACATATTATAGCAATCAGCCCCAGCATTTT. It encodes CASSQVGTYYSNQPQHF.

This clonotype came up a few times. The genes are TRBV5-6 and TRBJ1-5; D is perhaps TRBD1 (6 bases). The CDR3 has 16 amino acids. Trimming cost V 0 bases and J 0 bases, with 10 bases left between them. CDR1 and CDR2 (germline): SGHDT, YYEEEE. The DNA for the CDR3 is TGTGCCAGCAGCTTGGGCGGACAGTATAGCAATCAGCCCCAGCATTTT. This codes for CASSLGGQYSNQPQHF.

The rearrangement uses TRBV6-2 or TRBV6-3 and TRBJ2-1; no clear D. V lost 4 bases and J 0 bases, leaving 4 bases between the germline ends. The CDR3 runs to 13 residues. The V gene's germline CDR1 is MNHEY and CDR2 SVGEGT. CDR3 region: CASSSLSYNEQFF. CDR3 DNA sequence: TGTGCCAGCAGTTCCCTCTCCTACAATGAGCAGTTCTTC.

There are a few counts of this clonotype. The chain joins TRBV4-2 to TRBJ2-2, with a weak D call TRBD1 (5 bases). Trimming removed 1 base from V and 4 bases from J, with 10 bases in between. Germline V lookup: CDR1 LGHNA, CDR2 YNFKEQ. This CDR3 spans 15 amino acids. The CDR3 loop is CASSQGVDSTGELFF. In DNA form, the CDR3 reads TGTGCCAGCAGCCAAGGGGTCGACAGCACCGGGGAGCTGTTTTTT.

The V gene is TRBV3-1, the J gene TRBJ2-5; D might be TRBD1 or TRBD2, each matching 6 bases. V was clipped by 0 bases and J by 1 base, with 12 bases between them. The CDR3 sequence is 16 residues long. CDR1 and CDR2 (germline): LGHDT, YNNKEL (reference sequence). CDR3 sequence: CASSQDMRGAQETQYF. The CDR3 DNA sequence: TGTGCCAGCAGCCAAGATATGAGGGGGGCCCAAGAGACCCAGTACTTC.

This clonotype has ten or more counts. This chain connects TRBV6-5 to TRBJ2-1; TRBD2 is a possible D gene (5 bases). The CDR3 covers 16 residues. The V and J ends lost 4 bases and 5 bases respectively, with 18 bases between them. Per the germline V gene, CDR1 is MNHEY and CDR2 is SVGAGI. The CDR3, as DNA: TGTGCCAGCAGTTCGCTCCGGGTAGGACTTGACAATGAGCAGTTCTTC. Its translation is CASSSLRVGLDNEQFF.

The chain combines TRBV3-1 with TRBJ1-2; TRBD1 matches 8 bases. CDR1 and CDR2 from the germline V gene are LGHDT and YNNKEL (reference sequence). V shed 4 bases, J shed 4 bases, and the junction held 5 bases outside the gene matches. The CDR3 runs to 14 residues. CDR3 loop: CASSLRTGTYGYTF. The CDR3 DNA reads as TGTGCCAGCAGCCTCAGGACAGGGACCTATGGCTACACCTTC.

The sample holds many counts of this clonotype. The chain has TRBV7-2 and TRBJ1-2; D gene unclear. CDR1 is SGHTA, CDR2 FQGNSA, per germline. This CDR3 has 15 residues. V dropped 1 base and J dropped 8 bases, with 17 bases sitting between them. The CDR3 nucleotides are TGTGCCAGCAGCTTAGGGGAGGGAACAATTGAGGGCTACACCTTC. Encoded protein: CASSLGEGTIEGYTF.

V and J are TRBV4-3 and TRBJ1-2; D not certain. V was shortened by 1 base and J by 3 bases, with 12 bases between the two germline ends. Germline V CDR1 and CDR2: LGHNA, YSLEER. The CDR3 length is 15 residues. In nucleotides, the CDR3 is TGCGCCAGCAGCCAAGGCCAACAACGATACTATGGCTACACCTTC. Its protein is CASSQGQQRYYGYTF.

This clonotype was observed at least ten times. The V gene is TRBV20-1, the J gene TRBJ1-1; D may be TRBD1 (5 bases). V was pared by 5 bases and J by 7 bases, with 20 bases between. Germline V gives CDR1 DFQATT, CDR2 SNEGSKA (reference sequence). The CDR3 spans 14 residues. Here the CDR3 DNA reads TGCAGTGCTGGGAATACGGAAGGGGCAAATGAAGCTTTCTTT. Translated, it gives CSAGNTEGANEAFF.

This clonotype was detected many times. CDR3 sequence: CASSQSPYSMNTEAFF. The CDR3 DNA reads as TGCGCCAGCAGCCAATCTCCGTACAGCATGAACACTGAAGCTTTCTTT. This chain connects TRBV4-3 to TRBJ1-1; D unresolved. Between the trimmed V and J ends, which lost 2 bases and 0 bases, there was a span of 13 bases. Germline V gene data show CDR1 as LGHNA and CDR2 as YSLEER. The CDR3 is 16 residues long.

This clonotype was counted a few times. The chain employs TRBV10-3 and TRBJ1-2; maybe TRBD1 (5 bases). V lost 6 bases to trimming and J lost 6 bases, with 14 bases between them. The V gene's germline CDR1 is ENHRY and CDR2 SYGVKD. CDR3 length: 13 residues. In DNA, the CDR3 is TGTGCCATCAGCGAGACGGGGGTGGATGGCTACACCTTC. Residues: CAISETGVDGYTF.